Detailed here is one T cell receptor beta chain. Its antigen is unidentified. This record belongs to a study of molecular identifiers for immune sequencing clone quantification. At the level of the study: With replicates, the RNA of around 20,000 or 100,000 naive CD8 cells was split five ways and four were sequenced. Findings of the study overall: Highly expanded clone sizes could be underestimated through barcode sharing by identical TCR molecules. Under 1% of molecules in naive cells, but over 98% of effector molecules, belonged to clones above 20 RNA copies. Roughly 1 million naive cells reportedly did not prevent detection of spiked Jurkat TCR RNA from one cell.

V was clipped by 5 bases and J by 1 base, with 20 bases between them. Per the germline V gene, CDR1 is LGHNA and CDR2 is YSLEER. The CDR3 runs 17 residues. TCRdb reprocessed the PCR reads via MiXCR and lists one record per CDR3 protein. The data hold about 320,000 distinct CDR3 sequences, with about a quarter observed a single time. The sequenced sample was naive CD8+ T cells from blood, with Jurkat cell RNA spiked in. Regarding subset: FACS-sorted CD8+CD4-CCR7+CD45RA+ naive T cells. This clonotype was obtained from a human donor in good health. Some libraries in this study had Jurkat cell RNA spiked in. The chain carries TRBV4-3 and TRBJ1-1; weak D call: TRBD1 (5 bases). The CDR3 is CASSWGRWGGENTEAFF. The CDR3 DNA reads TGCGCCAGCAGCTGGGGCAGGTGGGGGGGGGAGAACACTGAAGCTTTCTTT.